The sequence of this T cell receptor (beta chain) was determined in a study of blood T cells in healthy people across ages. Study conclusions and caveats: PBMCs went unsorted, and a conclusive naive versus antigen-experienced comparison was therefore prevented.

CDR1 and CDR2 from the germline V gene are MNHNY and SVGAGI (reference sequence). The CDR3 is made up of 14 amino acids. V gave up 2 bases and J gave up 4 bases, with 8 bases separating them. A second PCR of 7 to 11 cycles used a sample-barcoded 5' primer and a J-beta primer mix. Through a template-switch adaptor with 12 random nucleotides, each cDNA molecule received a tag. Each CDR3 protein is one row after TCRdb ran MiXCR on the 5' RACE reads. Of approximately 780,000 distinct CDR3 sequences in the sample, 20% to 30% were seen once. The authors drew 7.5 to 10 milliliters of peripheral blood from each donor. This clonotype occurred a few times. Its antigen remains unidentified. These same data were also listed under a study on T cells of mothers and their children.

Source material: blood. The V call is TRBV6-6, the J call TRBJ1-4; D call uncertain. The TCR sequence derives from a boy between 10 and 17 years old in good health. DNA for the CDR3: TGTGCCAGCAGTTACGGGGTCGGTAATGAAAAACTGTTTTTT. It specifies CASSYGVGNEKLFF.